These T cell receptor beta chains were read from a single sample in a study of regulatory T cells in long-lasting Graves disease. TCRdb re-derived calls from the multiplex PCR reads in MiXCR, one entry per CDR3 protein. This sample has fewer than 600,000 distinct CDR3 sequences; roughly 23% occur once, and the top ten carry over 10%. The sequenced sample was peripheral blood mononuclear cells (PBMCs), obtained when the disease was refractory, from a patient treated with antithyroid drugs. Every receptor here comes from a female donor with Graves disease. Both conserved end residues are part of each CDR3. A D gene is named only where the DNA matches it firmly. Rows give clone size only sometimes, using once, few, many, or a class for an expanded clone.

CDR3	DNA	size	J	D	V
CASSLMASGASSYNEQFF	TGCGCCAGCAGCTTGATGGCTAGCGGGGCAAGCTCCTACAATGAGCAGTTCTTC	-	TRBJ2-1	TRBD2	TRBV5-1
CASSLRQGVRAFF	TGTGCCAGCAGCTTGAGGCAGGGGGTTCGAGCTTTCTTT	few	TRBJ1-1	TRBD1	TRBV5-8
CASSLRVGNSNQPQHF	TGTGCCAGCAGTTTAAGGGTGGGGAATAGCAATCAGCCCCAGCATTTT	many	TRBJ1-5	-	TRBV28
CASLGRGPTDTQYF	TGTGCCAGCTTGGGGAGGGGTCCCACAGATACGCAGTATTTT	-	TRBJ2-3	TRBD2	TRBV6-2/TRBV6-3
CASSLSAGGTGELFF	TGTGCCAGCAGTTTATCAGCGGGGGGTACCGGGGAGCTGTTTTTT	many	TRBJ2-2	TRBD2	TRBV12-3/TRBV12-4
CASSASVRGDYGYTF	TGTGCCAGCAGTGCGTCCGTTCGGGGAGACTATGGCTACACCTTC	medium-sized	TRBJ1-2	-	TRBV6-2/TRBV6-3
CASSSVGLLTGELFF	TGTGCCAGCAGTTCGGTCGGACTCCTCACCGGGGAGCTGTTTTTT	many	TRBJ2-2	-	TRBV12-3/TRBV12-4
CASPAVRGGGSPLHF	TGTGCCAGCCCCGCGGTCCGGGGGGGAGGATCACCCCTCCACTTT	-	TRBJ1-6	-	TRBV5-8
CASSPLSDNEQFF	TGTGCCAGCAGCCCTTTATCAGACAATGAGCAGTTCTTC	-	TRBJ2-1	-	TRBV12-3/TRBV12-4
CASSLAREGGTEAFF	TGTGCCAGCAGTCTTGCCCGGGAGGGGGGGACTGAAGCTTTCTTT	few	TRBJ1-1	-	TRBV6-1
CASSSVRYQYF	TGTGCCAGCAGCTCGGTTAGGTACCAGTACTTC	many	TRBJ2-5	-	TRBV12-3/TRBV12-4
CASGLGSASNQPQHF	TGTGCTAGTGGTTTAGGCAGCGCTAGCAATCAGCCCCAGCATTTT	many	TRBJ1-5	-	TRBV12-5
CASSLSGGAAQETQYF	TGTGCCAGCAGTTTATCAGGGGGGGCGGCCCAAGAGACCCAGTACTTC	many	TRBJ2-5	-	TRBV27
CASSSVLVGQGNNEQFF	TGTGCCAGCAGTTCGGTATTAGTAGGACAGGGGAACAATGAGCAGTTCTTC	-	TRBJ2-1	TRBD1	TRBV12-3/TRBV12-4
CSFRGTSGSYEQYF	TGCAGCTTTCGAGGGACTAGCGGATCCTACGAGCAGTACTTC	many	TRBJ2-7	TRBD2	TRBV29-1
CASRRGREDTQYF	TGTGCCAGCAGACGTGGGCGGGAAGATACGCAGTATTTT	-	TRBJ2-3	-	TRBV7-2
CASSIPGGWQYF	TGTGCCAGTAGTATTCCGGGAGGGTGGCAGTACTTC	few	TRBJ2-7	TRBD2	TRBV19
CASSLQSSGNTIYF	TGTGCCAGCAGCCTGCAAAGCTCTGGAAACACCATATATTTT	few	TRBJ1-3	-	TRBV9
CASSRTTGGVTF	TGTGCCAGCAGCCGCACGACAGGGGGTGTCACCTTC	many	TRBJ1-2	TRBD1	TRBV7-2
CASSLMTGQPQHF	TGTGCCAGCAGCTTAATGACCGGTCAGCCCCAGCATTTT	-	TRBJ1-5	-	TRBV7-3
CASSYSEVSVTNTGELFF	TGTGCCAGCAGTTACTCGGAGGTCTCGGTTACGAACACCGGGGAGCTGTTTTTT	many	TRBJ2-2	-	TRBV28
CASRSGTAYSPLHF	TGTGCCAGCAGATCCGGGACAGCCTATTCACCCCTCCACTTT	many	TRBJ1-6	TRBD1	TRBV6-1
CASSLESGSGNIQYF	TGTGCCAGCAGCTTAGAATCGGGCAGTGGGAACATTCAGTACTTC	-	TRBJ2-4	-	TRBV7-9
CASSPTPSYEQYF	TGTGCCAGCAGTCCCACCCCCTCCTACGAGCAGTACTTC	many	TRBJ2-7	-	TRBV27
CSVTGTSGNTGELFF	TGCAGCGTCACCGGGACTAGCGGGAACACCGGGGAGCTGTTTTTT	-	TRBJ2-2	TRBD2	TRBV29-1
CSVQGVEEKLFF	TGCAGCGTTCAGGGGGTGGAAGAAAAACTGTTTTTT	many	TRBJ1-4	TRBD1	TRBV29-1
CASSYSEDGGYTF	TGTGCCAGCAGTTACTCGGAAGATGGGGGCTACACCTTC	many	TRBJ1-2	-	TRBV6-5
CASSARGQVLSPLHF	TGCGCCAGCAGCGCCCGTGGACAGGTTTTGTCACCCCTCCACTTT	-	TRBJ1-6	TRBD1	TRBV4-3
CASTRGQGGGQPQHF	TGTGCCAGCACCAGAGGACAGGGCGGGGGCCAGCCCCAGCATTTT	many	TRBJ1-5	TRBD1	TRBV12-3/TRBV12-4
CASRKSGTGGRTEAFF	TGTGCCAGCAGGAAATCCGGGACAGGGGGCCGGACTGAAGCTTTCTTT	many	TRBJ1-1	TRBD1	TRBV2
CASSLRGSGTGELFF	TGTGCCAGCAGTTTAAGAGGGTCTGGCACCGGGGAGCTGTTTTTT	many	TRBJ2-2	-	TRBV28
CSVTGRGAEAFF	TGCAGTGTCACGGGAAGGGGGGCTGAAGCTTTCTTT	-	TRBJ1-1	-	TRBV20-1
CASSRTSGGDEQFF	TGTGCCAGCTCCCGGACTAGCGGGGGGGATGAGCAGTTCTTC	-	TRBJ2-1	TRBD2	TRBV18
CASRGGAWDQPQHF	TGCGCCAGCAGAGGGGGGGCTTGGGATCAGCCCCAGCATTTT	few	TRBJ1-5	-	TRBV5-1
CASSFSRGAFF	TGTGCCAGCAGCTTTTCCCGGGGGGCTTTCTTT	few	TRBJ1-1	-	TRBV7-9
CASSEVGNTEAFF	TGTGCCAGCAGTGAAGTCGGCAACACTGAAGCTTTCTTT	-	TRBJ1-1	-	TRBV6-1
CASSLGSGGYTF	TGTGCCAGCAGCTTAGGGTCTGGGGGCTACACCTTC	few	TRBJ1-2	-	TRBV7-9
CASSQGTSGLSGANVLTF	TGTGCCAGCAGCCAGGGGACTAGCGGACTCTCTGGGGCCAACGTCCTGACTTTC	-	TRBJ2-6	TRBD2	TRBV7-8
CASSLDAEAPLHF	TGTGCCAGCAGCCTCGACGCTGAGGCACCCCTCCACTTT	-	TRBJ1-6	-	TRBV7-2
CASSRTRETQYF	TGTGCCAGCAGCAGGACCAGGGAGACCCAGTACTTC	many	TRBJ2-5	-	TRBV7-2
CSARHPDRGEQPQHF	TGCAGTGCTAGGCACCCTGATCGGGGGGAGCAGCCCCAGCATTTT	many	TRBJ1-5	-	TRBV20-1
CSAQVSDRGNQPQHF	TGCAGTGCCCAAGTATCGGACAGGGGAAATCAGCCCCAGCATTTT	many	TRBJ1-5	TRBD1	TRBV20-1
CASSSSNNYEQYF	TGTGCCAGCAGTTCTAGTAATAACTACGAGCAGTACTTC	many	TRBJ2-7	-	TRBV28
CASSSGTRIGTQYF	TGTGCCAGCAGCTCGGGGACTAGGATAGGGACCCAGTACTTC	-	TRBJ2-5	TRBD2	TRBV13
CASSQARDRVYEQYF	TGCGCCAGCAGCCAAGCGCGGGACAGGGTCTACGAGCAGTACTTC	-	TRBJ2-7	TRBD1	TRBV4-1
CSAGVGGVAGANVLTF	TGCAGTGCTGGAGTTGGAGGGGTCGCTGGGGCCAACGTCCTGACTTTC	-	TRBJ2-6	-	TRBV20-1
CASSLSTGGVMNTEAFF	TGTGCCAGCAGTTTATCGACGGGGGGCGTGATGAACACTGAAGCTTTCTTT	many	TRBJ1-1	-	TRBV27
CASGDTSSYEQYF	TGTGCCAGCGGCGACACGAGCTCCTACGAGCAGTACTTC	few	TRBJ2-7	-	TRBV6-1
CASNQPGLAGLQYF	TGTGCCAGCAACCAACCGGGACTAGCGGGATTGCAGTACTTC	-	TRBJ2-7	TRBD2	TRBV12-3/TRBV12-4
CAISEARNTEAFF	TGTGCCATCAGTGAAGCCAGGAACACTGAAGCTTTCTTT	many	TRBJ1-1	-	TRBV10-3
CASSSLTGHTSEQYF	TGTGCCAGCAGCTCATTGACAGGGCATACGAGCGAGCAGTACTTC	few	TRBJ2-7	TRBD1	TRBV7-9
CASQQGLAGANVLTF	TGTGCCAGCCAACAGGGTCTCGCTGGGGCCAACGTCCTGACTTTC	-	TRBJ2-6	-	TRBV6-1
CSARDQAGGIETQYF	TGCAGTGCTAGAGATCAAGCAGGGGGCATTGAGACCCAGTACTTC	few	TRBJ2-5	TRBD1	TRBV20-1
CSARETGRNTEAFF	TGCAGTGCTAGAGAAACAGGGCGGAACACTGAAGCTTTCTTT	-	TRBJ1-1	-	TRBV20-1
CASAMRLAGNNEQFF	TGTGCTAGTGCTATGCGACTAGCGGGAAACAATGAGCAGTTCTTC	-	TRBJ2-1	TRBD2	TRBV12-5
CSARVQGDYGYTF	TGCAGTGCTAGAGTCCAGGGTGACTATGGCTACACCTTC	few	TRBJ1-2	-	TRBV20-1
CASSPQGANQPQHF	TGTGCCAGCAGCCCCCAGGGGGCTAATCAGCCCCAGCATTTT	many	TRBJ1-5	TRBD1	TRBV7-2
CASSEYGGYGYTF	TGTGCCAGCAGTGAATATGGGGGGTATGGCTACACCTTC	many	TRBJ1-2	-	TRBV25-1
CASSRSGNSYEQYF	TGCGCCAGCAGCCGTTCCGGGAACTCCTACGAGCAGTACTTC	few	TRBJ2-7	-	TRBV4-1